These T cell receptor beta chains were read from a single sample in a study of early T cells in non-severe SARS-CoV-2 infection. MiXCR, applied by TCRdb to the 5' RACE reads, yields one record per CDR3 protein. Here the sample spans about 50,000 distinct CDR3 sequences, 9.4% being singletons. The material was whole blood, obtained at baseline. The receptors were gathered from an adult who was a healthcare worker with PCR-confirmed SARS-CoV-2 infection or an uninfected control (not recorded which). Both conserved end residues are part of each CDR3. The order of the fields is clone size, V gene, J gene, D gene, CDR3 protein, CDR3 DNA. The D gene is left open where the match is weak. Expanded clones get a size class; other rows say once, few or many, or leave the size out.

>many|TRBV30|TRBJ2-7|-
CAWGSTGSLTYEQYF
TGTGCCTGGGGCAGTACGGGATCGCTTACCTACGAGCAGTACTTC
>-|TRBV7-2|TRBJ2-7|-
CASSLNRLPDEQYF
TGTGCCAGCAGCTTAAATAGACTTCCCGACGAGCAGTACTTC
>-|TRBV7-8|TRBJ2-4|-
CASSARFTGARDKNIQYF
TGTGCCAGCAGCGCAAGATTTACAGGAGCCCGAGACAAAAACATTCAGTACTTC
>many|TRBV12-3/TRBV12-4|TRBJ2-2|-
CASSSTDGRGELFF
TGTGCCAGCAGTTCGACCGATGGGCGGGGGGAGCTGTTTTTT
>-|TRBV20-1|TRBJ1-1|-
CRGEGTWMSGRTEAFF
TGCAGGGGGGAGGGGACATGGATGAGCGGGAGAACTGAAGCTTTCTTT
>-|TRBV20-1|TRBJ2-5|-
CSASDSHGVETQYF
TGCAGTGCTAGTGACAGTCATGGGGTTGAGACCCAGTACTTC
>few|TRBV11-2|TRBJ2-1|-
CASSLDRGPYNEQFF
TGTGCCAGCAGCTTAGATCGGGGGCCCTACAATGAGCAGTTCTTC
>many|TRBV12-3/TRBV12-4|TRBJ1-6|-
CASSAGGALTSYNSPLHF
TGTGCCAGCAGCGCCGGGGGGGCCTTAACTTCCTATAATTCACCCCTCCACTTT
>many|TRBV28|TRBJ2-2|TRBD2
CASSLLVSGKFSGELFF
TGTGCCAGCAGTTTATTAGTTAGCGGGAAGTTCTCCGGGGAGCTGTTTTTT
>few|TRBV12-3/TRBV12-4|TRBJ2-1|-
CASSLDGNEQFF
TGTGCCAGCAGCTTGGACGGCAATGAGCAGTTCTTC
>many|TRBV6-2/TRBV6-3|TRBJ2-7|-
CASSSIHSSYEQYF
TGTGCCAGCAGTTCAATACATAGCTCCTACGAGCAGTACTTC
>many|TRBV7-8|TRBJ1-1|-
CASSLLGGGTEAFF
TGTGCCAGCAGCTTATTAGGGGGAGGCACTGAAGCTTTCTTT
>many|TRBV2|TRBJ2-1|TRBD1
CAGRTGNEQFF
TGTGCCGGCCGGACAGGGAATGAGCAGTTCTTC
>-|TRBV10-2|TRBJ1-4|-
CASTQGREKLFF
TGCGCCAGCACCCAGGGCCGAGAAAAACTGTTTTTT
>-|TRBV5-4|TRBJ2-1|TRBD2
CASSLGGSGLVNEQFF
TGTGCCAGCAGCTTGGGGGGCTCGGGACTAGTTAATGAGCAGTTCTTC
>many|TRBV3-1|TRBJ1-2|-
CASSQLLAGGGTYGYTF
TGTGCCAGCAGCCAGCTATTAGCCGGAGGCGGTACCTATGGCTACACCTTC
>-|TRBV2|TRBJ2-7|TRBD1
CASRHRGSYEQYF
TGTGCCAGCAGACACAGGGGTTCCTACGAGCAGTACTTC
>few|TRBV6-2/TRBV6-3|TRBJ2-2|-
CASSVSGELFF
TGTGCCAGCAGCGTAAGCGGGGAGCTGTTTTTT
>many|TRBV27|TRBJ1-6|TRBD1
CASMPLGQGSSPLHF
TGTGCCAGCATGCCCTTGGGACAGGGGAGTTCACCCCTCCACTTT
>few|TRBV11-1|TRBJ2-7|-
CASSDGTYEQYF
TGTGCCAGCAGTGACGGAACCTACGAGCAGTACTTC
>-|TRBV5-4|TRBJ2-1|-
CASSRRSSYNEQFF
TGTGCCAGCAGTAGGCGGAGCTCCTACAATGAGCAGTTCTTC
>few|TRBV4-1|TRBJ1-5|-
CASSQEVGMGARQPQHF
TGCGCCAGCAGCCAAGAGGTCGGAATGGGGGCGCGTCAGCCCCAGCATTTT
>many|TRBV20-1|TRBJ2-3|-
CSAIPLQGDTQYF
TGCAGTGCAATTCCGTTGCAGGGAGATACGCAGTATTTT
>many|TRBV7-9|TRBJ2-5|-
CASSEGGGRQETQYF
TGTGCCAGCAGCGAGGGGGGAGGCCGCCAAGAGACCCAGTACTTC
>many|TRBV7-2|TRBJ2-3|-
CASSLQAGPSDTQYF
TGTGCCAGCAGCTTACAGGCAGGGCCCTCAGATACGCAGTATTTT
>few|TRBV12-3/TRBV12-4|TRBJ2-3|-
CASSLVNLKSEQYF
TGTGCCAGCAGTTTAGTTAATCTAAAGAGCGAGCAGTATTTT
>few|TRBV20-1|TRBJ1-2|-
CSARTLTGGYTF
TGCAGTGCTCGGACTCTAACGGGAGGCTACACCTTC
>-|TRBV7-9|TRBJ1-1|-
CASTETWGAGGEAFF
TGTGCCAGCACCGAAACCTGGGGGGCAGGAGGCGAAGCTTTCTTT
>few|TRBV10-3|TRBJ1-2|-
CAISPAGSNYGYTF
TGTGCCATCAGCCCGGCTGGGAGCAACTATGGCTACACCTTC
>-|TRBV12-3/TRBV12-4|TRBJ2-2|-
CASSLDRNTGELFF
TGTGCCAGCAGTCTGGACAGAAACACCGGGGAGCTGTTTTTT
>-|TRBV7-2|TRBJ2-7|-
CASSDPGLLSSYEQYF
TGTGCCAGCAGCGATCCCGGACTCCTTAGCTCCTACGAGCAGTACTTC
>once|TRBV12-3/TRBV12-4|TRBJ1-1|-
CASSPLRGNTEAFF
TGTGCCAGCAGTCCTCTAAGGGGGAACACTGAAGCTTTCTTT
>many|TRBV11-2|TRBJ2-1|-
CASSSDRTLYNEQFF
TGTGCCAGCAGCTCCGACAGAACCCTCTACAATGAGCAGTTCTTC
>many|TRBV20-1|TRBJ1-2|-
CSATRRWRGYTF
TGCAGTGCTACCCGCCGGTGGAGGGGCTACACCTTC
>many|TRBV20-1|TRBJ1-1|-
CSGRQGNTEAFF
TGCAGTGGACGGCAGGGGAACACTGAAGCTTTCTTT
>-|TRBV7-9|TRBJ1-5|-
CATDSGTAPISNQPQHF
TGTGCCACCGATAGCGGGACCGCACCTATTAGCAATCAGCCCCAGCATTTT
>medium-sized|TRBV2|TRBJ1-4|-
CASTPYATNEKLFF
TGTGCCAGCACTCCTTATGCAACTAATGAAAAACTGTTTTTT
>many|TRBV18|TRBJ1-1|TRBD1
CASSPQGAENTEAFF
TGTGCCAGCTCACCACAGGGGGCGGAGAACACTGAAGCTTTCTTT
>many|TRBV9|TRBJ1-2|-
CASSVELVGSAGYTF
TGTGCCAGCAGCGTAGAGTTGGTAGGGTCGGCTGGCTACACCTTC
>-|TRBV6-1|TRBJ1-2|-
CASSEAEVGYGYTF
TGTGCCAGCAGTGAAGCTGAGGTCGGCTATGGCTACACCTTC
>-|TRBV28|TRBJ1-5|-
CASSHRGGNQPQHF
TGTGCCAGCAGTCACCGAGGCGGCAATCAGCCCCAGCATTTT